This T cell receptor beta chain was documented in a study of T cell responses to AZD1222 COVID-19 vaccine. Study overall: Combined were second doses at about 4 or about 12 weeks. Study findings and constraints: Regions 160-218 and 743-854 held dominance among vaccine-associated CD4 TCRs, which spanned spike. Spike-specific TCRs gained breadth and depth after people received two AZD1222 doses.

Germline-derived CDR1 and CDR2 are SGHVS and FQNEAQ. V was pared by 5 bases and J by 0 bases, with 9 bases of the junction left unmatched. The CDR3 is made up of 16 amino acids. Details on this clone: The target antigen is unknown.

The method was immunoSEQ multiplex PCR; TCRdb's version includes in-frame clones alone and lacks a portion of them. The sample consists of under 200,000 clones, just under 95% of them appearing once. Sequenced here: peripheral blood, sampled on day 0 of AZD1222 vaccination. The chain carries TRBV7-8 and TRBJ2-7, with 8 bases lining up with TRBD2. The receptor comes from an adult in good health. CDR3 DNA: TGTGCCAGCAGCCGGGGGGGCGGGGCGAGCTCCTACGAGCAGTACTTC. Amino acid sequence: CASSRGGGASSYEQYF.